A selection of T cell receptor beta chains follows, all from one sample in a study of T-cell reconstitution after alpha-beta-depleted transplantation in children. Using its own MiXCR run on the PCR reads, TCRdb lists one record per CDR3 protein. The table includes approximately 510,000 distinct CDR3 sequences, approximately 20% detected once. Material: PBMCs from the stem cell graft donor, obtained from the stem cell graft. Receptor source: a human donor who donated a stem cell graft to a child with acute lymphoblastic leukemia. The CDR3 runs from the conserved cysteine through the conserved F or W. The D gene is left open where the match is weak. For some rows the clone size is stated as once, few or many, or as a class when expanded; others skip it.

d_call: TRBD2
j_call: TRBJ2-1
v_call: TRBV12-3/TRBV12-4
clone_size: .
cdr3_aa: CASEPGLAGGYSYNEQFF
cdr3_nt: TGTGCCAGCGAACCGGGACTAGCGGGAGGCTACTCCTACAATGAGCAGTTCTTC

d_call: TRBD1
j_call: TRBJ1-5
v_call: TRBV30
clone_size: .
cdr3_aa: CAWSGQGRQPQHF
cdr3_nt: TGTGCCTGGAGTGGACAGGGACGTCAGCCCCAGCATTTT

d_call: TRBD1
j_call: TRBJ1-1
v_call: TRBV12-3/TRBV12-4
clone_size: .
cdr3_aa: CASSLYLGQAADGEAFF
cdr3_nt: TGTGCCAGCAGTTTATACCTCGGACAGGCGGCCGACGGTGAAGCTTTCTTT

d_call: .
j_call: TRBJ1-3
v_call: TRBV4-1
clone_size: many
cdr3_aa: CASSQTGNTIYF
cdr3_nt: TGCGCCAGCAGCCAAACCGGAAACACCATATATTTT

d_call: .
j_call: TRBJ1-1
v_call: TRBV3-1
clone_size: .
cdr3_aa: CASGGGITEAFF
cdr3_nt: TGTGCCAGCGGGGGGGGCATCACTGAAGCTTTCTTT

d_call: .
j_call: TRBJ1-5
v_call: TRBV12-3/TRBV12-4
clone_size: .
cdr3_aa: CASRLTGQPNQPQHF
cdr3_nt: TGTGCCAGCCGTCTAACAGGGCAGCCTAATCAGCCCCAGCATTTT

d_call: .
j_call: TRBJ2-7
v_call: TRBV21-1
clone_size: few
cdr3_aa: CASSRSSGNSYEQYF
cdr3_nt: TGTGCCAGCAGCAGATCTAGCGGAAATTCCTACGAGCAGTACTTC

d_call: .
j_call: TRBJ2-7
v_call: TRBV5-5
clone_size: .
cdr3_aa: CASSLVWQSYEQYF
cdr3_nt: TGTGCCAGCAGCTTGGTTTGGCAGAGCTACGAGCAGTACTTC

d_call: TRBD1
j_call: TRBJ1-4
v_call: TRBV9
clone_size: few
cdr3_aa: CASSVGTVTEKLFF
cdr3_nt: TGTGCCAGCAGCGTGGGGACAGTAACTGAAAAACTGTTTTTT

d_call: TRBD1
j_call: TRBJ2-7
v_call: TRBV27
clone_size: few
cdr3_aa: CASSSLGTAEQYF
cdr3_nt: TGTGCCAGCAGTTCCTTAGGGACAGCCGAGCAGTACTTC

d_call: .
j_call: TRBJ2-1
v_call: TRBV5-1
clone_size: many
cdr3_aa: CASSLLPVNEQFF
cdr3_nt: TGCGCCAGCAGCTTGTTGCCCGTCAATGAGCAGTTCTTC

d_call: TRBD2
j_call: TRBJ2-3
v_call: TRBV11-3
clone_size: .
cdr3_aa: CASSLWEGEGADTQYF
cdr3_nt: TGTGCCAGCAGCTTATGGGAGGGTGAGGGTGCAGATACGCAGTATTTT

d_call: TRBD2
j_call: TRBJ2-5
v_call: TRBV3-1
clone_size: few
cdr3_aa: CASSQDGGRALETQYF
cdr3_nt: TGTGCCAGCAGCCAAGACGGAGGGAGGGCCCTGGAGACCCAGTACTTC

d_call: .
j_call: TRBJ1-5
v_call: TRBV20-1
clone_size: .
cdr3_aa: CSATGFYSNQPQHF
cdr3_nt: TGCAGTGCCACAGGATTCTATAGCAATCAGCCCCAGCATTTT

d_call: .
j_call: TRBJ1-1
v_call: TRBV12-3/TRBV12-4
clone_size: .
cdr3_aa: CASSLGGMNAFF
cdr3_nt: TGTGCCAGCAGTCTCGGGGGAATGAACGCTTTCTTT

d_call: .
j_call: TRBJ2-1
v_call: TRBV5-1
clone_size: .
cdr3_aa: CASSLQGRQYNEQFF
cdr3_nt: TGCGCCAGCAGCTTACAGGGCCGCCAATACAATGAGCAGTTCTTC

d_call: .
j_call: TRBJ2-2
v_call: TRBV9
clone_size: .
cdr3_aa: CASSPEGQYFTGELFF
cdr3_nt: TGTGCCAGCAGCCCCGAGGGACAATATTTCACCGGGGAGCTGTTTTTT

d_call: .
j_call: TRBJ2-3
v_call: TRBV20-1
clone_size: .
cdr3_aa: CSARGGERFTDTQYF
cdr3_nt: TGCAGTGCTAGAGGAGGCGAGCGGTTCACAGATACGCAGTATTTT

d_call: TRBD2
j_call: TRBJ2-5
v_call: TRBV4-1
clone_size: .
cdr3_aa: CASSSGLAGVVSQETQYF
cdr3_nt: TGCGCCAGCAGTTCGGGACTAGCGGGAGTGGTGTCCCAAGAGACCCAGTACTTC

d_call: .
j_call: TRBJ2-7
v_call: TRBV5-6
clone_size: few
cdr3_aa: CASSLKRQNAEQYF
cdr3_nt: TGTGCCAGCAGCTTGAAGAGGCAGAACGCCGAGCAGTACTTC

d_call: .
j_call: TRBJ2-1
v_call: TRBV20-1
clone_size: .
cdr3_aa: CSATDSYNEQFF
cdr3_nt: TGCAGTGCTACCGACTCCTACAATGAGCAGTTCTTC

d_call: TRBD1
j_call: TRBJ2-6
v_call: TRBV27
clone_size: many
cdr3_aa: CASSRGLGANVLTF
cdr3_nt: TGTGCCAGCAGCAGGGGGCTTGGGGCCAACGTCCTGACTTTC

d_call: .
j_call: TRBJ1-1
v_call: TRBV5-1
clone_size: few
cdr3_aa: CASSLLFATNTEAFF
cdr3_nt: TGCGCCAGCAGCTTGTTGTTTGCGACGAACACTGAAGCTTTCTTT

d_call: .
j_call: TRBJ2-3
v_call: TRBV5-1
clone_size: few
cdr3_aa: CASSLADRTDTQYF
cdr3_nt: TGCGCCAGCAGCTTGGCAGACCGCACAGATACGCAGTATTTT

d_call: TRBD2
j_call: TRBJ2-1
v_call: TRBV27
clone_size: .
cdr3_aa: CASSILAGGEQFF
cdr3_nt: TGTGCCAGCAGTATTCTCGCCGGGGGGGAGCAGTTCTTC

d_call: .
j_call: TRBJ2-2
v_call: TRBV29-1
clone_size: few
cdr3_aa: CSVVIGAGELFF
cdr3_nt: TGCAGCGTTGTTATAGGGGCCGGGGAGCTGTTTTTT

d_call: .
j_call: TRBJ2-7
v_call: TRBV5-1
clone_size: .
cdr3_aa: CASSLSQDGLLFEQYF
cdr3_nt: TGCGCCAGCAGCTTATCACAGGACGGACTGTTGTTCGAGCAGTACTTC

d_call: TRBD2
j_call: TRBJ2-3
v_call: TRBV3-1
clone_size: .
cdr3_aa: CASSQTSGGADTQYF
cdr3_nt: TGTGCCAGCAGCCAGACTAGCGGGGGGGCAGATACGCAGTATTTT

d_call: .
j_call: TRBJ1-1
v_call: TRBV7-2
clone_size: .
cdr3_aa: CASSRQAVRAEAFF
cdr3_nt: TGTGCCAGCAGCCGACAGGCAGTCAGGGCTGAAGCTTTCTTT

d_call: TRBD1
j_call: TRBJ2-5
v_call: TRBV5-1
clone_size: .
cdr3_aa: CASSAEPGTGEETQYF
cdr3_nt: TGCGCCAGCAGCGCCGAACCCGGGACAGGGGAAGAGACCCAGTACTTC

d_call: .
j_call: TRBJ1-1
v_call: TRBV3-1
clone_size: few
cdr3_aa: CASSWTVENTEAFF
cdr3_nt: TGTGCCAGCAGCTGGACAGTTGAGAACACTGAAGCTTTCTTT

d_call: .
j_call: TRBJ1-6
v_call: TRBV27
clone_size: few
cdr3_aa: CASSPYLLGASSSYNSPLHF
cdr3_nt: TGTGCCAGCAGTCCCTACCTTCTTGGGGCCTCGAGCTCCTATAATTCACCCCTCCACTTT

d_call: .
j_call: TRBJ2-7
v_call: TRBV25-1
clone_size: few
cdr3_aa: CASSLHRSSYEQYF
cdr3_nt: TGTGCCAGCAGTCTTCACCGGAGCTCCTACGAGCAGTACTTC

d_call: TRBD1
j_call: TRBJ1-2
v_call: TRBV29-1
clone_size: .
cdr3_aa: CSVDQGQGSDGYTF
cdr3_nt: TGCAGCGTTGATCAGGGACAGGGGTCGGATGGCTACACCTTC

d_call: .
j_call: TRBJ1-1
v_call: TRBV12-3/TRBV12-4
clone_size: many
cdr3_aa: CASSFLGGEAFF
cdr3_nt: TGTGCCAGCAGTTTTTTGGGGGGTGAAGCTTTCTTT

d_call: .
j_call: TRBJ2-5
v_call: TRBV5-1
clone_size: once
cdr3_aa: CASSSYGLTIQETQYF
cdr3_nt: TGCGCCAGCAGCTCATACGGTCTGACGATCCAAGAGACCCAGTACTTC

d_call: .
j_call: TRBJ2-1
v_call: TRBV5-6
clone_size: once
cdr3_aa: CASSLVLPEQFF
cdr3_nt: TGTGCCAGCAGCTTGGTTCTCCCCGAGCAGTTCTTC

d_call: .
j_call: TRBJ2-1
v_call: TRBV7-3
clone_size: few
cdr3_aa: CASSAGHYNEQFF
cdr3_nt: TGTGCCAGCAGCGCGGGCCATTACAATGAGCAGTTCTTC

d_call: TRBD1
j_call: TRBJ1-2
v_call: TRBV11-2
clone_size: .
cdr3_aa: CASSSYQGAAGYGYTF
cdr3_nt: TGTGCCAGCAGTTCTTATCAGGGGGCGGCCGGCTATGGCTACACCTTC

d_call: .
j_call: TRBJ2-1
v_call: TRBV11-2
clone_size: .
cdr3_aa: CASTSTGSSYNEQFF
cdr3_nt: TGTGCCAGCACCTCCACAGGGAGCTCCTACAATGAGCAGTTCTTC

d_call: .
j_call: TRBJ2-1
v_call: TRBV5-1
clone_size: .
cdr3_aa: CASTQGWGYNEQFF
cdr3_nt: TGCGCCAGCACCCAGGGATGGGGCTACAATGAGCAGTTCTTC

d_call: .
j_call: TRBJ2-1
v_call: TRBV27
clone_size: once
cdr3_aa: CASRERGAGYNEQFF
cdr3_nt: TGTGCCAGCAGAGAGAGGGGCGCGGGGTACAATGAGCAGTTCTTC

d_call: TRBD2
j_call: TRBJ2-1
v_call: TRBV7-2
clone_size: .
cdr3_aa: CASSFGGSGGLNEQFF
cdr3_nt: TGTGCCAGCAGCTTTGGGGGTAGCGGGGGCCTCAATGAGCAGTTCTTC

d_call: .
j_call: TRBJ2-7
v_call: TRBV2
clone_size: few
cdr3_aa: CASSEAGTRVMGTYEQYF
cdr3_nt: TGTGCCAGCAGTGAAGCGGGGACGAGGGTAATGGGGACCTACGAGCAGTACTTC

d_call: .
j_call: TRBJ2-5
v_call: TRBV21-1
clone_size: .
cdr3_aa: CANSPSSGTSGEETQYF
cdr3_nt: TGTGCCAACAGCCCAAGCTCCGGGACTAGCGGTGAAGAGACCCAGTACTTC

d_call: TRBD2
j_call: TRBJ2-3
v_call: TRBV5-1
clone_size: .
cdr3_aa: CASSLALSGRTDTQYF
cdr3_nt: TGCGCCAGCAGCTTGGCCCTCAGCGGGAGAACAGATACGCAGTATTTT

d_call: .
j_call: TRBJ2-7
v_call: TRBV6-1
clone_size: .
cdr3_aa: CASSEKGVGRGYEQYF
cdr3_nt: TGTGCCAGCAGTGAAAAAGGGGTCGGCAGGGGATACGAGCAGTACTTC